This TCR beta chain was recorded in a study of T cell clonotyping in hematopoietic cell transplantation. Regarding the study as a whole: Pathologically expanded recipient clonotypes increased progressively from day 30 to day 180 as diversity fell. At the given depth, recipient repertoires were over 95% de novo clonotypes. Broader posttransplant TCR repertoire diversity was predicted by graft donor and pretransplant recipient Inverse Simpson Index values.

On this clone itself: Its cognate antigen is unknown.

CDR3 length: 15 amino acids. J gave up 5 bases and V 6 bases, and 12 bases lay outside the gene matches. Germline assignment: CDR1 MNHEY and CDR2 SVGAGI. Sequencing used immunoSEQ multiplex PCR; TCRdb keeps in-frame clones, though not all of them. This table has 4,900 or so clones, just over 75% appearing once. The sequenced sample was peripheral blood mononuclear cells, obtained 100 days after allogeneic stem cell transplant. V usage is TRBV6-5 and J usage is TRBJ2-7, with 8 bases aligning to TRBD2. The receptor's source is a male patient aged 55 to 70 who had an allogeneic stem cell transplant, so T cells may come from the graft donor. Some clones in this sample may be carry-over from other donors' samples. The CDR3, as DNA: TGTGCCAGCAGAAGAACGGGACTAGGTTATCACGAGCAGTACTTC. Translating it yields CASRRTGLGYHEQYF.